This T cell receptor beta chain was captured by sequencing in a study of shared clonotypes between healthy human individuals. The ends lost 4 bases at V and 8 bases at J; junction bases unmatched: 13. Germline V gene data show CDR1 as SGHAT and CDR2 as FQNNGV. This CDR3 has 16 residues. Method: immunoSEQ multiplex PCR; TCRdb's copy keeps in-frame clones and lacks some. In the table there are over a million clones, roughly 95% of which are singletons. Turning to this clone: Its antigen is still unknown.

Study-wide findings and caveats: Non-shared clonotypes displayed generation probabilities falling below those of clonotypes present in all four donors.

V and J are TRBV11-2 and TRBJ2-2; 7 bases are a match to TRBD1. The sequencing input was naive CD4+ T cells sorted from blood. Subset in this sample: CD45RA+ positively selected. This clonotype originated in a man aged 25 to 40 in good health. CDR3 sequence reads: CASSSYRGRRLGELFF. Here the CDR3 DNA reads TGTGCCAGCAGCTCCTATAGGGGGCGTCGTCTGGGGGAGCTGTTTTTT.